Listed here is a single TCR beta chain. No antigen is known for it. After removal of 3 bases from V and 5 bases from J, the junction contained 14 bases not matched to a gene. The germline V gene encodes CDR1 SGDLS and CDR2 YYNGEE. The CDR3 has 17 amino acids. This entry comes from a study of CD8+CD57+ T cells in acquired aplastic anemia. Profiling of TCR beta VDJ combinations and CDR3 sequences used genomic DNA as template. TCRdb reprocessed the reads with MiXCR, giving one entry per CDR3 protein. The sample records under 250,000 distinct CDR3 sequences, over 55% being singletons. Findings and limits, study-wide: There were twenty-nine CD8+ CDR3 sequences that occurred in both patients and controls.

Selection for sequencing was limited to patients who had shown CD8+CD57+ cell expansion by flow cytometry. The chain is built from TRBV9 and TRBJ1-1; 9 bases fit TRBD1. This TCR derives from a human donor with aplastic anemia. The sample comprised sorted CD4+, CD8+, or CD8+CD57+ T cells (not recorded which) from PBMCs. The chain's CDR3 is CASSASGGTGWRTEAFF. CDR3 bases: TGTGCCAGCAGCGCCTCAGGCGGGACAGGGTGGAGAACTGAAGCTTTCTTT.